This T cell receptor beta chain was recorded in a study of T-cell memory formation after mild COVID-19. Overall study context: In these data, TCR clusters were largely donor specific.

This clonotype has a handful of counts. Its antigen remains unknown. The CDR3 runs to 15 residues. V shed 7 bases, J shed 4 bases, and the junction held 9 bases outside the gene matches. Germline V lookup: CDR1 SNHLY, CDR2 FYNNEI. Study findings and constraints: Cross-reactive memory appears to have joined, as suggested by some responding clones showing up in pre-infection memory. Clones shrinking between day 15 and 85 showed a balanced CD4/CD8 split, and those that grew later tilted toward CD4+.

MiXCR was run by TCRdb on the 5' RACE reads, yielding one entry per CDR3 protein. In the table there are 280,000 or so distinct CDR3 sequences, 8% to 9% of which are singletons. The receptor was isolated from a young man who had mild COVID-19 (a few samples of this study predate the infection). Cell type and time point are not known. The gene calls are TRBV2 and TRBJ1-5; 8 nucleotides align to TRBD1. The sample taken for sequencing was PBMCs or a T cell subset sorted from them (not recorded which). CDR3 residues: CASTGQGARNQPQHF. The CDR3 region has the DNA TGTGCCAGCACCGGCCAGGGGGCGCGAAATCAGCCCCAGCATTTT.